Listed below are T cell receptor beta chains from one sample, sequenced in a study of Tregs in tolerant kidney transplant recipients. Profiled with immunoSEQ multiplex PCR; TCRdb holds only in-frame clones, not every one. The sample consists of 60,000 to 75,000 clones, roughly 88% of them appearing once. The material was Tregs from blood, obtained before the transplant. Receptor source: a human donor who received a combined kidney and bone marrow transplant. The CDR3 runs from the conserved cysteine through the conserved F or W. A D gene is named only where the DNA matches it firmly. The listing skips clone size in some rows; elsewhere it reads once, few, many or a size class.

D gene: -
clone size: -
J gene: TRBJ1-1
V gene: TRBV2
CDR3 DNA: TGTGCCAGCAGTGAGGATTTAGCGGTTGAAGCTTTCTTT
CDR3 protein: CASSEDLAVEAFF

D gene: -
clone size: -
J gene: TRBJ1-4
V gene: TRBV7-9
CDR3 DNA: TGTGTCAGCAGCGCCGGGAGACTTAATGAAAAACTGTTTTTT
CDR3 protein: CVSSAGRLNEKLFF

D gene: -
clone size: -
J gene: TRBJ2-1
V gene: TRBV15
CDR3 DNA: TGTGCCACCAGCAGCAGGGGCGGGAGATCGGTCTACAATGAGCAGTTCTTC
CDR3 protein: CATSSRGGRSVYNEQFF

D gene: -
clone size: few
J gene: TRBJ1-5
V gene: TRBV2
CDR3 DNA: TGTGCCAGCAGTGAAGTAGCAGGGACCCAGCCCCAGCATTTT
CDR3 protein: CASSEVAGTQPQHF

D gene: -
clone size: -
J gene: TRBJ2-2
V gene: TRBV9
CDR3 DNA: TGTGCCAGCAGCCAAACGAACACCGGGGAGCTGTTTTTT
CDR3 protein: CASSQTNTGELFF

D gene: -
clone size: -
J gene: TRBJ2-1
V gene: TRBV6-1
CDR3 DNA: TGTGCCAGCAGACCCCTTGGCGGGCCTTACAATGAGCAGTTCTTC
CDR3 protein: CASRPLGGPYNEQFF

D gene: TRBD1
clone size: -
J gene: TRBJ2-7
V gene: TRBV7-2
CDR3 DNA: TGTGCCAGCAGCTTAGCCGCGGACAGGGGAATCTACGAGCAGTACTTC
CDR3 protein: CASSLAADRGIYEQYF

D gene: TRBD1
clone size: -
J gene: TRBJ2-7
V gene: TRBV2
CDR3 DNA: TGTGCCAGCAGCACAGGGGCCTACGAGCAGTACTTC
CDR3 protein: CASSTGAYEQYF

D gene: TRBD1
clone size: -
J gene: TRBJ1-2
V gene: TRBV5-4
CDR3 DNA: TGTGCCAGCAGCTTACTGGACAGGCCCCTCGGGGGCTACACCTTC
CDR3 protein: CASSLLDRPLGGYTF

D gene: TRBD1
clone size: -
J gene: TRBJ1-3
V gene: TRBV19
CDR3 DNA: TGTGCCAGTAGTTCCGGACAGGGAATTTCTGGAAACACCATATATTTT
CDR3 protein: CASSSGQGISGNTIYF

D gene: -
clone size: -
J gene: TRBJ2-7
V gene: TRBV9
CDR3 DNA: TGTGCCAGCAGCGTAGGTGAGTCCCTCGCCGAGCAGTACTTC
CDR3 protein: CASSVGESLAEQYF